This entry lists 26 T cell receptor beta chains sequenced from one sample in a study of T-cell reconstitution after alpha-beta-depleted transplantation in children (dated by TCRdb to 2016 to 2017). Reading the label with the study, this specimen's treatment or condition is: allogeneic hematopoietic cell transplantation with graft depleted of TCRalphabeta T cells and CD19 B cells. Libraries were constructed by PCR. Sequencing used an Illumina HiSeq 2500. To normalize quantification of the TCRbeta repertoire, the TCR libraries were built with molecular barcoding that relied on unique molecular identifiers. TCRdb passed the public sequencing reads through fastp at Q25 and MiXCR, retaining productive beta sequences. Records with the same CDR3 protein are collapsed into one entry carrying the most frequent genes and DNA. The sample table lists roughly 790,000 distinct CDR3 sequences, 16% of them with a count of one. 5% of the sample rests with the top ten.

The sample was PBMCs, mostly from graft donor cells, taken 360 days after TCRalphabeta/CD19-depleted stem cell transplant. These receptors originate from a male patient between 10 and 17 years old who had a stem cell transplant for acute lymphoblastic leukemia, so the T cells may come from the graft donor.

This clonotype was counted only a few times. This sequence joins TRBV5-1 and TRBJ2-5; no definite D call. The germline V gene has CDR1 SGHRS and CDR2 YFSETQ. V was shortened by 0 bases and J by 3 bases, with 9 bases between the two germline ends. There are 14 residues in the CDR3. CDR3 bases: TGCGCCAGCAGCTTGGCCCCTCCAGAAGAGACCCAGTACTTC. Translating gives CASSLAPPEETQYF.

The chain joins TRBV12-3 or TRBV12-4 to TRBJ2-1, with D unresolved. The CDR3 is made up of 11 amino acids. Deletions cut 6 bases from V and 7 bases from J, with 7 bases between. CDR3: CASRLLNEQFF. Written as DNA, the CDR3 is TGTGCCAGCAGGCTGCTTAATGAGCAGTTCTTC.

The chain uses TRBV7-2 and TRBJ2-7, with TRBD1 identical over 8 bases. Germline V CDR1 and CDR2: SGHTA, FQGNSA. After removal of 4 bases from V and 2 bases from J, the junction contained 4 bases not matched to a gene. The CDR3 runs to 14 residues. The CDR3 loop reads CASSSLDRAYEQYF. The CDR3, as DNA: TGTGCCAGCAGCTCCCTGGACAGGGCCTACGAGCAGTACTTC.

This clonotype was counted ten times or more. This rearrangement joins TRBV7-3 to TRBJ2-7; 7 bases align to TRBD2. The V segment lost 1 base and the J segment 2 bases; nucleotides outside the gene matches: 2. The CDR3 sequence is 14 residues long. In germline, CDR1 is SGHTA, CDR2 FQGTGA. CDR3 sequence reads: CASSLIAGAYEQYF. The CDR3 DNA reads as TGTGCCAGCAGCTTAATCGCGGGGGCCTACGAGCAGTACTTC.

This clonotype has more than one count but fewer than ten. The DNA for the CDR3 is TGTGCCACCAGTGCGGAGAGCACAGATACGCAGTATTTT. It specifies CATSAESTDTQYF. The chain joins TRBV24-1 to TRBJ2-3; D gene ambiguous. Germline CDR1 reads KGHDR; CDR2 reads SFDVKD. This CDR3 spans 13 amino acids. V lost 5 bases and J 0 bases, leaving 5 bases between the germline ends.

This clonotype occurred many times. This rearrangement joins TRBV27 to TRBJ2-7; D remains ambiguous. This CDR3 is built from 13 residues. Germline values: CDR1 MNHEY, CDR2 SMNVEV (reference sequence). V was trimmed by 6 bases and J by 3 bases, leaving 12 bases between them. This chain's CDR3 is CASSPGPGYEQYF. The CDR3 coding sequence is TGTGCCAGCAGCCCCGGGCCCGGCTACGAGCAGTACTTC.

The V call is TRBV20-1, the J call TRBJ1-2; D gene ambiguous. The CDR3 sequence is 12 residues long. Trimming removed 3 bases at V and 3 bases at J, with 8 bases between. Germline CDR1 is DFQATT and CDR2 is SNEGSKA (reference sequence). CDR3: CSASAIDYGYTF. In DNA form, the CDR3 reads TGCAGTGCTAGCGCTATTGACTATGGCTACACCTTC.

The chain is built from TRBV2 and TRBJ2-1; 13 bases are a match to TRBD2. There are 15 residues in the CDR3. In germline, CDR1 is SNHLY, CDR2 FYNNEI. The ends lost 6 bases at V and 7 bases at J; junction bases unmatched: 6. The CDR3 DNA is TGTGCCAGCAGACCGACTAGCGGGAGGTGGAATGAGCAGTTCTTC. Translated, it gives CASRPTSGRWNEQFF.

This clonotype was counted many times. DNA for the CDR3: TGCGCCAGCAGCTCGCAAGGTCGACAGGGGTGGACCGGCTACACCTTC. It yields the protein CASSSQGRQGWTGYTF. The chain recombines TRBV5-1 with TRBJ1-2; the match to TRBD1 covers 8 bases. The V gene end was trimmed by 3 bases and the J gene end by 8 bases; junction bases not matched to a gene: 15. This CDR3 is 16 amino acids long. The germline gives CDR1 SGHRS, CDR2 YFSETQ.

This chain uses TRBV5-1 with TRBJ1-4, with a possible D match to TRBD1 (5 bases). V was pared by 1 base and J by 14 bases, with 21 bases between. There are 15 residues in the CDR3. The germline V gene has CDR1 SGHRS and CDR2 YFSETQ. The chain's CDR3 is CASSLSGTGLKGLFF. CDR3 sequence (DNA): TGCGCCAGCAGCTTGAGCGGGACGGGCCTTAAAGGGCTGTTTTTT.

This clonotype came up a few times. The chain carries TRBV6-2 or TRBV6-3 and TRBJ1-5; D is undetermined. CDR3 length: 12 residues. Trimming stripped 2 bases from V and 8 bases from J, with 7 bases between. CDR1 MNHEY and CDR2 SVGEGT come from the germline V gene. The CDR3 region is CASSYTQEPQHF. The CDR3 DNA is TGTGCCAGCAGTTACACCCAGGAGCCCCAGCATTTT.

Only a few counts were recorded for this clonotype. The V call is TRBV7-3, the J call TRBJ2-3; D is uncertain. This CDR3 spans 16 amino acids. Germline V gene sequence: CDR1 SGHTA, CDR2 FQGTGA. Deletions cut 4 bases from V and 1 base from J, with 15 bases between. CDR3: CASSSAPTLRTDTQYF. Written as DNA, the CDR3 is TGTGCCAGCAGCTCCGCACCCACGTTACGCACAGATACGCAGTATTTT.

This clonotype showed up just a few times. The chain employs TRBV5-8 and TRBJ2-3, with a tentative D call TRBD2 (6 bases). Germline CDR1 is SGHTS and CDR2 is YDEGEE. CDR3 length: 16 amino acids. V was cut by 4 bases and J by 4 bases, with 19 bases left in between. Here the CDR3 DNA reads TGTGCCAGCAGCCCGTTCGGGACTGGGGCCCCAGATACGCAGTATTTT. It specifies CASSPFGTGAPDTQYF.

V gene TRBV20-1 combines with J gene TRBJ2-7; possible D gene TRBD2, 7 bases. CDR1 is DFQATT and CDR2 is SNEGSKA in the germline V gene (reference sequence). The V and J ends lost 3 bases and 5 bases respectively, with 14 bases between them. The CDR3 totals 13 residues. CDR3 sequence reads: CSASRGARDEQYF. CDR3 sequence (DNA): TGCAGTGCTAGTCGGGGGGCGAGGGACGAGCAGTACTTC.

The J gene is TRBJ2-2, the V gene TRBV29-1; TRBD2 matches at 7 bases. V lost 3 bases, J lost 7 bases, and 8 bases stayed unmatched. There are 14 residues in the CDR3. Germline V gene data show CDR1 as SQVTM and CDR2 as ANQGSEA. The CDR3 protein is CSVDLAGVSGELFF. The CDR3 nucleotides are TGCAGCGTTGACCTGGCGGGAGTTAGCGGGGAGCTGTTTTTT.

This clonotype was seen a few times. This chain joins TRBV5-1 and TRBJ2-2, with 10 bases fitting TRBD2. The germline CDR1 and CDR2 sequences are SGHRS and YFSETQ. V shed 4 bases and J 5 bases; nucleotides not matched to a gene: 8. The CDR3 extends over 16 amino acids. CDR3 protein: CASSTGLAEGTGELFF. The CDR3 nucleotides read TGCGCCAGCAGCACCGGACTAGCGGAAGGGACCGGGGAGCTGTTTTTT.

The V gene is TRBV2, the J gene TRBJ2-5, with 11 bases matching TRBD2. The CDR3 consists of 16 residues. Germline values: CDR1 SNHLY, CDR2 FYNNEI. V was pared by 4 bases and J by 5 bases, with 9 bases of the junction left unmatched. The CDR3 loop reads CASSGLLAGGWETQYF. The CDR3 region has the DNA TGTGCCAGCAGTGGACTTCTAGCGGGAGGATGGGAGACCCAGTACTTC. The whole variable domain, filled in from reference TRBV2 and TRBJ2-5, reads EPEVTQTPSHQVTQMGQEVILRCVPISNHLYFYWYRQILGQKVEFLVSFYNNEISEKSEIFDDQFSVERPDGSNFTLKIRSTKLEDSAMYFCASSGLLAGGWETQYFGPGTRLLVL.

This chain links TRBV9 with TRBJ2-1; no firm D call. This CDR3 has 14 amino acids. The germline CDR1 and CDR2 sequences are SGDLS and YYNGEE. Trimming removed 2 bases at V and 0 bases at J, with 6 bases between. This chain's CDR3 is CASSVRNSYNEQFF. The CDR3 region has the DNA TGTGCCAGCAGCGTTAGGAACTCCTACAATGAGCAGTTCTTC. Complete variable domain (other parts from reference TRBV9 and TRBJ2-1): DSGVTQTPKHLITATGQRVTLRCSPRSGDLSVYWYQQSLDQGLQFLIQYYNGEERAKGNILERFSAQQFPDLHSELNLSSLELGDSALYFCASSVRNSYNEQFFGPGTRLTVL.

This clonotype was counted only a few times. The chain recombines TRBV5-1 with TRBJ1-4, with 7 positions matching TRBD1. With 2 bases clipped from V and 8 bases from J, the junction kept 12 bases outside the gene matches. The CDR3 consists of 16 residues. Germline V gene sequence: CDR1 SGHRS, CDR2 YFSETQ. CDR3 amino acids: CASSFHRGGVGEKLFF. CDR3 sequence (DNA): TGCGCCAGCAGCTTCCACAGGGGTGGGGTTGGCGAAAAACTGTTTTTT.

This clonotype was seen more than once but under ten times. This chain joins TRBV11-2 and TRBJ2-1, with 12 bases fitting TRBD2. V shed 4 bases, J shed 6 bases, and the junction held 16 bases outside the gene matches. The CDR3 sequence is 19 residues long. The germline gives CDR1 SGHAT, CDR2 FQNNGV. The CDR3 loop is CASSSWTGWLAGGPNEQFF. The DNA for the CDR3 is TGTGCCAGCAGCTCCTGGACAGGGTGGCTAGCGGGAGGGCCCAATGAGCAGTTCTTC.

In this sample, this clonotype turned up a few times. V and J are TRBV5-1 and TRBJ2-3, with 7 nucleotides matching TRBD2. This CDR3 has 14 residues. CDR1 SGHRS and CDR2 YFSETQ come from the germline V gene. The J segment lost 2 bases and the V segment lost 3 bases, leaving 3 bases of the junction unmatched. The CDR3: CASSWTRDTDTQYF. For the CDR3, the DNA is TGCGCCAGCAGCTGGACTAGGGACACAGATACGCAGTATTTT.

This clonotype was counted only a few times. The CDR3 reads CAISATSGMGDEQFF. The DNA for the CDR3 is TGTGCCATCAGTGCAACTAGCGGGATGGGCGATGAGCAGTTCTTC. The chain couples TRBV10-3 to TRBJ2-1; 10 bases are shared with TRBD2. There are 15 residues in the CDR3. Looked up from germline, CDR1 is ENHRY and CDR2 is SYGVKD. The ends lost 4 bases at V and 8 bases at J; junction bases unmatched: 8.

This clonotype was counted once. A much larger clone lies one base from this, so it may be a read error. The chain joins TRBV5-1 to TRBJ2-5, with D possibly being TRBD1 or TRBD2 (5 bases each). Germline loops: CDR1 SGHRS, CDR2 YFSETQ. The CDR3 extends over 16 amino acids. CDR3 coding DNA: TGCGTCAGCAGCCGAGGGGCGTCCCTTTCCCAAGAGACCCAGTACTTC. Translated: CVSSRGASLSQETQYF.

This clonotype occurred a few times. The rearrangement joins TRBV20-1 to TRBJ2-7; D uncertain. V dropped 3 bases and J dropped 1 base, with 7 bases sitting between them. The CDR3 runs 12 residues. Germline V CDR1 and CDR2: DFQATT, SNEGSKA (reference sequence). CDR3 amino acids: CSARDVSYEQYF. The CDR3, as DNA: TGCAGTGCTAGGGACGTTTCCTACGAGCAGTACTTC.

This clonotype was seen a few times. DNA for the CDR3: TGTGCCAGCAGCCCAAGCGGGACTAGCGGGATCCCCGAGCAGTACTTC. It specifies CASSPSGTSGIPEQYF. V and J are TRBV3-1 and TRBJ2-7; 13 positions agree with TRBD2. V was pared by 4 bases and J by 6 bases, with 9 bases of the junction left unmatched. The CDR3 consists of 16 residues. From germline, CDR1 is LGHDT and CDR2 YNNKEL (reference sequence).

This chain uses TRBV19 with TRBJ2-1; no clear D. Trimming left V 3 bases short and J 7 bases short, with 16 bases between. This CDR3 region has 15 residues. Germline values: CDR1 LNHDA, CDR2 SQIVND (reference sequence). The CDR3, as DNA: TGTGCCAGTAGTATGGTGACCCGGATGTCAAATGAGCAGTTCTTC. Its protein is CASSMVTRMSNEQFF.